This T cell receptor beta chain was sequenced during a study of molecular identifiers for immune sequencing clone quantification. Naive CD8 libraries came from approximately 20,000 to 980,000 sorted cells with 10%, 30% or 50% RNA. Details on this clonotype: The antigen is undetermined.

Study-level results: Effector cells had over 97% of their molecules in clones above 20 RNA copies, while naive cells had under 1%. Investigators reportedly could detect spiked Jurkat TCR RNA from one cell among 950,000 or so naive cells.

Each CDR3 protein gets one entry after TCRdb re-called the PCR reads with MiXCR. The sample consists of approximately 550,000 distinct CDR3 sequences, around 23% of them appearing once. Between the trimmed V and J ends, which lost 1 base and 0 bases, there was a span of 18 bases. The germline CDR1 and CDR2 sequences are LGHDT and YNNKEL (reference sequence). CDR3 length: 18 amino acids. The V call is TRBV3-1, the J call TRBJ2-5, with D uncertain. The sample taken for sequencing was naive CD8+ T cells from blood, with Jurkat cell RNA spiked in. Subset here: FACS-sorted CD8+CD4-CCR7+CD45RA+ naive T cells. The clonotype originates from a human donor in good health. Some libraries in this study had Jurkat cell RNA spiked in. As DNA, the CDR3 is TGTGCCAGCAGCCAAGGAGTATCACTCGATATGTACCAAGAGACCCAGTACTTC. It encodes CASSQGVSLDMYQETQYF.